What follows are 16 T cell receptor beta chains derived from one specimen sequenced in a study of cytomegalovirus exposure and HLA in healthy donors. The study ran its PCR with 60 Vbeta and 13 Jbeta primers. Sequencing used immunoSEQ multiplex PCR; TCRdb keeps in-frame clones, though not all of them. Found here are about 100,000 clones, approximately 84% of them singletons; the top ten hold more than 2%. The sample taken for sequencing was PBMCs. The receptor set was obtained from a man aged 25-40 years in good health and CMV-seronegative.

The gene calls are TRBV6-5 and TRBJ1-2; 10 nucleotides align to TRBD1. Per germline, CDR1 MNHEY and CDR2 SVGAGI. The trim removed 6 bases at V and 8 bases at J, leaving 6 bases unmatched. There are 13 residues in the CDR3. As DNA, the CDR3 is TGTGCCAGCAGCAGGGACAGGGGAAGAGGCTACACCTTC. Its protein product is CASSRDRGRGYTF.

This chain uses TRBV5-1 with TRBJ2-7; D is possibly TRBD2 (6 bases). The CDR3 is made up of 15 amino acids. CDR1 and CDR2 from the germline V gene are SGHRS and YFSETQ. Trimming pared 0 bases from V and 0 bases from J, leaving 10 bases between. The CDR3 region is CASSLVAASSYEQYF. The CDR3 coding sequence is TGCGCCAGCAGCTTGGTAGCGGCGAGCTCCTACGAGCAGTACTTC.

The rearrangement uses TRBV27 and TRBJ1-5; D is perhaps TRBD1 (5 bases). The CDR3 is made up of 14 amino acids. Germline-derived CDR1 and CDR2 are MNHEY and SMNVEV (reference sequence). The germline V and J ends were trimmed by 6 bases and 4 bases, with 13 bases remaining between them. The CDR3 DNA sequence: TGTGCCAGCAGCCCGGCAGGGCTTAATCAGCCCCAGCATTTT. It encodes CASSPAGLNQPQHF.

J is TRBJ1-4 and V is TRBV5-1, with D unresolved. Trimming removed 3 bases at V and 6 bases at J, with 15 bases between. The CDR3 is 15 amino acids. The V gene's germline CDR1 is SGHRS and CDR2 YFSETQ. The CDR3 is CASSWPDSRDEKLFF. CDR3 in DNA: TGCGCCAGCAGCTGGCCGGATTCTCGGGATGAAAAACTGTTTTTT.

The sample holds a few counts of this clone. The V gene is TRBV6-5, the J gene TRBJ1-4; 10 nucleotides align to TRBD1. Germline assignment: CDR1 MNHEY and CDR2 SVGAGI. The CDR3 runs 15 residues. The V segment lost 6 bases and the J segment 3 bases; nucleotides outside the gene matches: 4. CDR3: CASSRQGAANEKLFF. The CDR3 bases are TGTGCCAGCAGCCGACAGGGGGCGGCTAATGAAAAACTGTTTTTT.

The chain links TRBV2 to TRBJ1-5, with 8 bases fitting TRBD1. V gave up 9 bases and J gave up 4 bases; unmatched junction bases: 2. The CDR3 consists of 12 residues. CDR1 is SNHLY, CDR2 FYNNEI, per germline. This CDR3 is CASQGANQPQHF. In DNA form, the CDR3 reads TGTGCCAGTCAGGGGGCGAATCAGCCCCAGCATTTT.

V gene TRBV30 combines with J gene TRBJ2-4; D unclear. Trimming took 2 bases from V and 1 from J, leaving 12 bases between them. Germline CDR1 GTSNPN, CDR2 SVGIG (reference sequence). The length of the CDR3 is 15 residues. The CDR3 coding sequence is TGTGCCTGGAGTCCCCCGGGTTTCGCCAAAAACATTCAGTACTTC. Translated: CAWSPPGFAKNIQYF.

CDR3 sequence reads: CASSRDRAYNEQFF. The CDR3 nucleotides are TGTGCCAGCAGCCGAGACAGGGCCTACAATGAGCAGTTCTTC. The chain carries TRBV7-3 and TRBJ2-1; 7 bases are shared with TRBD1. The CDR3 contains 14 residues. Losses at the gene ends were 5 bases for V and 2 bases for J; bases not matched to a gene: 3. Germline CDR1 and CDR2: SGHTA and FQGTGA.

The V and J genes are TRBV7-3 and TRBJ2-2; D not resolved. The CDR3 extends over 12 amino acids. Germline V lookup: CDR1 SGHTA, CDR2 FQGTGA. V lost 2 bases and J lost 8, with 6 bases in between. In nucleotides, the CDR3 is TGTGCCAGCAGCTTAGATCAGGGGGAGCTGTTTTTT. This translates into CASSLDQGELFF.

The DNA for the CDR3 is TGTGCCAGCAGTTCTACGTGGGGGGCCTACAATGAGCAGTTCTTC. This sequence encodes CASSSTWGAYNEQFF. This chain uses TRBV6-5 with TRBJ2-1; possibly TRBD2 for D (6 bases). Germline-derived CDR1 and CDR2 are MNHEY and SVGAGI. The CDR3 spans 15 residues. V gave up 4 bases and J gave up 2 bases, with 12 bases separating them.

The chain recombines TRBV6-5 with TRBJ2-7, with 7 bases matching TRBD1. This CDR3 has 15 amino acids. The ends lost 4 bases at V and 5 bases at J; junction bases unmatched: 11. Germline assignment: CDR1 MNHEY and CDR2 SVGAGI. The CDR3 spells CASSSWQGDGNEQYF. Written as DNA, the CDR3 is TGTGCCAGCAGTTCATGGCAGGGGGATGGAAACGAGCAGTACTTC.

The CDR3 sequence is CAFQDTSYEQYF. CDR3 in DNA: TGTGCCTTCCAGGACACCTCCTACGAGCAGTACTTC. This chain uses TRBV2 with TRBJ2-7; D perhaps matches TRBD1 (5 bases). Between the trimmed V and J ends, which lost 11 bases and 0 bases, there was a span of 11 bases. CDR1 is SNHLY, CDR2 FYNNEI, per germline. The CDR3 contains 12 residues.

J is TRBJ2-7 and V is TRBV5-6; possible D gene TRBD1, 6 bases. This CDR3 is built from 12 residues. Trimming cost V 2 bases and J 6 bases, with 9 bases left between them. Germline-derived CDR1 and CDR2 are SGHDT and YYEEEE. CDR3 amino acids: CASSFSRGEQYF. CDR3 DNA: TGTGCCAGCAGCTTCAGCAGGGGCGAGCAGTACTTC.

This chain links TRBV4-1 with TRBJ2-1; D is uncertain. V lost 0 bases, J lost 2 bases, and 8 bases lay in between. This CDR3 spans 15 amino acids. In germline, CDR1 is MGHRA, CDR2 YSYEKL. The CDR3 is CASSQDIQPYNEQFF. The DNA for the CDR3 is TGCGCCAGCAGCCAAGATATACAGCCCTACAATGAGCAGTTCTTC.

The CDR3 region is CASSPRGGGAGEQYF. The CDR3 nucleotides are TGTGCCAGCAGTCCAAGGGGCGGGGGGGCTGGAGAGCAGTACTTC. The chain has TRBV13 and TRBJ2-7; 9 bases map to TRBD2. V was pared by 6 bases and J by 7 bases, with 13 bases of the junction left unmatched. There are 15 residues in the CDR3. Per the germline V gene, CDR1 is PRHDT and CDR2 is FYEKMQ (reference sequence). The variable domain in full, completed from reference TRBV13 and TRBJ2-7, reads AAGVIQSPRHLIKEKRETATLKCYPIPRHDTVYWYQQGPGQDPQFLISFYEKMQSDKGSIPDRFSAQQFSDYHSELNMSSLELGDSALYFCASSPRGGGAGEQYFGPGTRLTVT.

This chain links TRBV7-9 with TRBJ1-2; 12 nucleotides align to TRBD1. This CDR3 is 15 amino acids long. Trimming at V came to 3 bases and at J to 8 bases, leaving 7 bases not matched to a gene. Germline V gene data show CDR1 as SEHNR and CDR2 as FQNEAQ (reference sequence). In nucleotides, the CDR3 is TGTGCCAGCAGCTTGGGACAGGGGGCAGGGGAGGGCTACACCTTC. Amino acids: CASSLGQGAGEGYTF.